This T cell receptor (beta chain) was identified in a study of T cell changes during pregnancy in multiple sclerosis (dated by TCRdb to between 2017 and 2020). Turning to the overall study: Changes in the T cell repertoire over the course of pregnancy were examined in this study in women with multiple sclerosis.

A remark on this clone: The antigen it binds to is not known. No base qualities exist here, and no much larger clone lies one base off it.

The library came from the immunoSEQ multiplex PCR assay. TCRdb obtained this table from immuneACCESS and retained in-frame rearrangements with V and J assigned. These tables miss some clones; where compared with another copy, unresolved V genes account for less than half of the shortfall, and the remainder is unexplained. This sample holds approximately 65,000 clones; 91% were observed only once. The top ten constitute approximately 1.5% of the sample. CDR1 and CDR2 are read off the germline V gene as MRHNA and SNTAGT. Trimming removed 0 bases from V and 5 bases from J, leaving 17 bases between the germline ends. Reading from cysteine to phenylalanine, the CDR3 counts 17 amino acids. Here the CDR3 DNA is all that survives: 51 bases in frame from base 1.

The sequence is built from TRBV6-4 and TRBJ1-5, with no D gene named confidently. The starting material was peripheral blood, obtained in the third trimester of pregnancy. The TCR originated in a female donor in good health, enrolled as a control in a pregnancy study. The CDR3 loop reads CASSDSSGRPHHQPQHF. In nucleotides, the sequence is TGTGCCAGCAGTGACTCGAGCGGACGGCCCCATCATCAGCCCCAGCATTTT.